This T cell receptor beta chain was found in a study of OX40 agonist ivuxolimab in advanced cancers. In the study overall: A male proportion of about 84% was recorded, with mean age approximately 56 years and range about 23 to 80. Broader study findings: Relative to CD4+, CD8+ T cells held more expanded clones on average.

This CDR3 is built from 16 residues. V was pared by 3 bases and J by 4 bases, with 17 bases between. The germline V gene has CDR1 SGHTA and CDR2 FQGNSA. A note on this clone: What it binds is not known.

Profiled with immunoSEQ multiplex PCR; TCRdb holds only in-frame clones, not every one. Among under 100,000 clones listed, 89% were seen once. The specimen comprised CD4+ or CD8+ T cells sorted from blood, sampled in a trial of the OX40 agonist ivuxolimab. This clonotype originated in an adult with an advanced solid tumor such as melanoma, head and neck, liver or kidney cancer. The V call is TRBV7-2, the J call TRBJ2-3; D unclear. The CDR3 spells CASSFGPAQQADTQYF. The CDR3 DNA follows: TGTGCCAGCAGCTTTGGACCCGCCCAGCAGGCAGATACGCAGTATTTT.